This TCR beta chain was profiled in a study of blood T cell repertoires in COVID-19. Study at large: The analysed material was cDNA or gDNA that came from T cells, B-cell-depleted T cells, or PBMCs.

This CDR3 region has 13 residues. Trimming left V 6 bases short and J 8 bases short, with 16 bases between. CDR1 is MNHNY, CDR2 SVGAGI, per germline (reference sequence). Original processing methods: Nucleated cell number was recorded as an estimate derived from reference gene primer amplification. Libraries were prepared by immunoSEQ multiplex PCR; TCRdb keeps only in-frame clonotypes and omits some of them. V and J calls and clone size are given by that table; D and trimming were obtained from the DNA. Of under 300,000 clones in the sample, approximately 79% are singletons; the top ten hold 4.9%. The chain links TRBV6-6 to TRBJ1-1, with D maybe TRBD1 (5 bases). The TCR sequence derives from a woman of 80 years or more with active or convalescent COVID-19. The source material was peripheral blood. Written as DNA, the CDR3 is TGTGCCAGCAGATTAACCCGGGACTCCGAAGCTTTCTTT. Its translation: CASRLTRDSEAFF.